This T cell receptor beta chain is from a study of blood T cells in healthy people across ages. Trimming stripped 4 bases from V and 5 bases from J, with 9 bases between. The germline V gene has CDR1 SGHRS and CDR2 YFSETQ. CDR3 length: 12 residues. It was with a sample-barcoded 5' primer and a J-beta primer mix that a second PCR of about 7 to 12 cycles was run. TCRdb reanalysed the 5' RACE reads using MiXCR and keeps one entry per CDR3 protein. The data contain some 940,000 distinct CDR3 sequences, about 28% of them seen just once; the ten biggest clones take up roughly a tenth. This sample was also put to use in a study of T cells of mothers and their children.

The V gene is TRBV5-1, the J gene TRBJ2-5; D remains ambiguous. The sequence was collected from a woman aged 40 to 49 in good health. The sample was blood. The CDR3 spells CASSAPRETQYF. DNA for the CDR3: TGCGCCAGCAGCGCGCCGAGGGAGACCCAGTACTTC.